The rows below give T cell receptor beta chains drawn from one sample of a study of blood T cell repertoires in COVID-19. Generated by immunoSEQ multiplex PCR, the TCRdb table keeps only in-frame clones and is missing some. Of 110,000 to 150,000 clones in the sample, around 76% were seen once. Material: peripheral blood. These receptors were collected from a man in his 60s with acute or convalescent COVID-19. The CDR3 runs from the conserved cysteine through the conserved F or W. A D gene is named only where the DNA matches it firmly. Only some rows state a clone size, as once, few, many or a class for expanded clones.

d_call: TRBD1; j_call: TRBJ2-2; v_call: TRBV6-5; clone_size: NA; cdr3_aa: CASRPGTGFTGELFF; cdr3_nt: TGTGCCAGCAGACCCGGGACAGGGTTCACCGGGGAGCTGTTTTTT
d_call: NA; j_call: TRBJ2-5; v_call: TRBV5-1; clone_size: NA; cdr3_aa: CASSWDGQTGTQYF; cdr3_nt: TGCGCCAGCAGCTGGGACGGGCAGACAGGGACCCAGTACTTC
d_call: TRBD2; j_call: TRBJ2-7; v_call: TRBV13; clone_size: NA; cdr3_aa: CASSSLAGGAYEQYF; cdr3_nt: TGTGCCAGCAGCTCCTTAGCGGGAGGGGCCTACGAGCAGTACTTC
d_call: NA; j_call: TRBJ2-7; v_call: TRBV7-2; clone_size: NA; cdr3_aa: CASSLGGLGEDEQYF; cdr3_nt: TGTGCCAGCAGCTTAGGGGGGCTGGGTGAGGACGAGCAGTACTTC
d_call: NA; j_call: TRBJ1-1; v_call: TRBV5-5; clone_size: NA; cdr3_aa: CASTTGGVTEAFF; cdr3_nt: TGTGCCAGCACCACGGGGGGGGTCACTGAAGCTTTCTTT
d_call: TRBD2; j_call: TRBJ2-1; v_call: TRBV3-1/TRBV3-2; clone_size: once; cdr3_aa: CASSYTASGSYNEQFF; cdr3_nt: TGTGCCAGCAGCTACACCGCTAGCGGGAGCTACAATGAGCAGTTCTTC
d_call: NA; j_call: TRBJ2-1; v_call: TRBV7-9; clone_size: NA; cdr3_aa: CASSLLAASYNEQFF; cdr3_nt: TGTGCCAGCAGCTTACTCGCGGCCTCATACAATGAGCAGTTCTTC
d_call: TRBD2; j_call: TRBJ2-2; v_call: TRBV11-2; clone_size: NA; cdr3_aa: CASSLAGLAATGELFF; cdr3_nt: TGTGCCAGCAGCTTAGCGGGACTAGCGGCCACCGGGGAGCTGTTTTTT
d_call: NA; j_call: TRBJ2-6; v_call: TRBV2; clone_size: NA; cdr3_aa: CASSEESSGANVLTF; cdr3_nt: TGTGCCAGCAGCGAGGAGAGCTCTGGGGCCAACGTCCTGACTTTC
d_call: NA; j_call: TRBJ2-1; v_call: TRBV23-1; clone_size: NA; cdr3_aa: CASSQPPEPGSYNEQFF; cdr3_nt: TGCGCCAGCAGTCAACCTCCTGAGCCCGGGTCGTACAATGAGCAGTTCTTC
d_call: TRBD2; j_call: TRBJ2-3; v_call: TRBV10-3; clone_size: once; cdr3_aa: CAISERGLAATDTQYF; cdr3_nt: TGTGCCATCAGTGAGCGGGGACTAGCGGCCACAGATACGCAGTATTTT
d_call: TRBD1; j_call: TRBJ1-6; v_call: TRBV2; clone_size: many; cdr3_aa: CASSMGQLNSPLHF; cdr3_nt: TGTGCCAGCAGTATGGGACAGCTGAATTCACCCCTCCACTTT
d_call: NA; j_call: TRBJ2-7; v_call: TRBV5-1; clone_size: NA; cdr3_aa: CASSFGGRSDPYEQYF; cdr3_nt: TGCGCCAGCAGCTTCGGAGGGCGGTCCGACCCCTACGAGCAGTACTTC
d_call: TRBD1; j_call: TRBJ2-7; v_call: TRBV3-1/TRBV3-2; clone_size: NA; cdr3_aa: CASSTGQGYEQYF; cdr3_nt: TGTGCCAGCAGCACGGGACAGGGCTACGAGCAGTACTTC
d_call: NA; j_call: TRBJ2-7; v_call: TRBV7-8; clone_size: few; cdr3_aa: CASSLEPGSYYEQYF; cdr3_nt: TGTGCCAGCAGCTTAGAGCCAGGGTCTTACTACGAGCAGTACTTC
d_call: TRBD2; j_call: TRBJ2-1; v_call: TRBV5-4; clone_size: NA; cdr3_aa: CASSFRLAGVNEQFF; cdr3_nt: TGTGCCAGCAGCTTCAGACTAGCGGGAGTTAATGAGCAGTTCTTC
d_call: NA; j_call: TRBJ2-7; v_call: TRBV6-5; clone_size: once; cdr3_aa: CASGSSYEQYF; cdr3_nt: TGTGCCAGCGGCTCATCTTACGAGCAGTACTTC
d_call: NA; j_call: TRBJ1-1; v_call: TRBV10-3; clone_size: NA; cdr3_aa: CAITNTGGEAFF; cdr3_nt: TGTGCCATCACCAACACAGGTGGGGAAGCTTTCTTT
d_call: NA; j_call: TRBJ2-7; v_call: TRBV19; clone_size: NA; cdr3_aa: CASSIDRGLEQYF; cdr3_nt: TGTGCCAGTAGTATAGATCGCGGACTCGAGCAGTACTTC
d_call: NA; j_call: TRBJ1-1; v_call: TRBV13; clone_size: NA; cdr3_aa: CASSLGNRESTEAFF; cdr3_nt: TGTGCCAGCAGCTTAGGAAACAGGGAGAGCACTGAAGCTTTCTTT
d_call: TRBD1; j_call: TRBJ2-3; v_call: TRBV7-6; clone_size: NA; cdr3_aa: CASSLRGTGPDTQYF; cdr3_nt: TGTGCCAGCAGCTTGAGGGGGACAGGGCCAGATACGCAGTATTTT
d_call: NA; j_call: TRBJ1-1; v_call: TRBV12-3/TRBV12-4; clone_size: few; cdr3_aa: CASTLGDLEAFF; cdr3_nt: TGTGCCAGCACACTAGGCGATCTTGAAGCTTTCTTT